This T cell receptor (beta chain) was recovered during a study of OX40 agonist ivuxolimab in advanced cancers. Background for the entire study: The costimulatory receptor OX40 (CD134) was targeted by ivuxolimab, a fully human IgG2 agonistic monoclonal antibody. Of the roughly 54 dose-escalation patients, hepatocellular carcinoma was present in roughly 19, melanoma in roughly 15, renal cell carcinoma in 9 and head and neck cancer in 9. Patients were allowed to have had prior anti-PD-1, anti-PD-L1 or anti-CTLA-4 therapy, and approximately 41% of the dose-escalation patients had previously received checkpoint inhibitors. In the dose-escalation cohort, 82.7% of patients were male, and the mean age was approximately 60 years, with a range of about 23 to 85. Intravenous ivuxolimab was administered to patients every 2 weeks at six dose levels: 0.01, 0.1, 0.3, 1.5, 3 and 10 mg/kg. The purpose of peripheral TCRbeta sequencing was to test whether ivuxolimab changed TCR sequence diversity and led to clonal T-cell expansion. The paper reports the monotherapy dose-escalation portion (N of about 54 patients) of the phase I ivuxolimab trial. Partial responses occurred in three dose-escalation patients: two with cutaneous melanoma and one with hepatocellular carcinoma.

Genomic DNA was isolated from the sorted cells so that the TCRbeta CDR3 region could be sequenced. The immunoSEQ Assay was used for sequencing of TCRbeta CDR3 regions. Drawn from immuneACCESS, this table holds only the in-frame rearrangements with V and J called that TCRdb kept. Clones are partly lost; checked studies trace under half to an unresolved V gene and leave the rest unexplained. The sample has under 50,000 clones on record, just over 85% of them singletons. Around 3.3% of the sample is in the top ten clones. Patients with a history of autoimmune disease or receiving systemic immunosuppression were excluded from the trial. Peripheral blood for TCR sequencing was collected from all dose cohorts at baseline, on cycle 4 day 1, and on cycle 7 day 1. The samples were drawn from a first-in-human, open-label, multicenter phase I dose-escalation trial of ivuxolimab. The trial enrolled adults with locally advanced or metastatic head and neck squamous cell, hepatocellular, melanoma or renal cell carcinoma. Before TCR sequencing, CD4+ T cells and CD8+ T cells from peripheral blood were sorted into separate populations.

V is cut by 8 bases and J by 0 bases, and the space between the germline ends is 5 bases. Based on the germline V gene (reference sequence), the CDR1 and CDR2 sequences are MNHEY and SMNVEV. Taken from cysteine to phenylalanine, the CDR3 has 11 residues. Only the CDR3 DNA stays, 33 bases, in frame from base 1. Details on this clone: Its antigen has not been determined. No much larger clonotype is one base removed from it; base qualities were not supplied.

Results and caveats for the whole study, not just this receptor: After ivuxolimab, CD8+ T cells had more expanded clones than CD4+ T cells on average. Antigen specificity was not determined for the clonally expanded peripheral T cells. Low levels of normalized T-cell clonal expansion were also shown by some nonresponding patients. Partial responders in the 0.1-3.0 mg/kg groups had among the lowest normalized peripheral clonal expansion, especially among CD8+ T cells. At doses from 0.1 to 3.0 mg/kg, clonal expansion was seen in both CD4+ and CD8+ blood T cells between baseline and week 6.

The sequences come from CD4+ or CD8+ T cells sorted from blood, collected in a trial of the OX40 agonist ivuxolimab. The sequence links TRBV27 to TRBJ2-7; 5 matching bases give a weak D call of TRBD2. The clonotype originates from an adult with an advanced solid tumor such as melanoma, head and neck, liver or kidney cancer. The CDR3 region: CASGGSYEQYF. The DNA sequence is TGTGCCAGCGGAGGCTCCTACGAGCAGTACTTC.